Below are 23 T cell receptor beta chains sequenced from a single sample in a study of blood T cell repertoires in COVID-19. Sequencing used immunoSEQ multiplex PCR; TCRdb keeps in-frame clones, though not all of them. The sample records 70,000 to 95,000 clones, approximately 90% being singletons. Sample: peripheral blood. All receptors come from a woman in her forties or fifties in a cohort sampled during active COVID-19.

This chain uses TRBV28 with TRBJ2-3, with 9 bases that match TRBD2. Germline V gene lookup returns CDR1 MDHEN and CDR2 SYDVKM. The junction had 2 bases not matched to a gene; V was cut back by 4 bases and J by 0 bases. CDR3 length: 15 residues. As DNA, the CDR3 is TGTGCCAGCAGTTCGCTAGCGGGGAGCACAGATACGCAGTATTTT. This encodes CASSSLAGSTDTQYF.

This chain connects TRBV30 to TRBJ2-5; maybe TRBD1 (5 bases). The CDR3 sequence is 12 residues long. The V gene's germline CDR1 is GTSNPN and CDR2 SVGIG (reference sequence). The V end lost 1 base, the J end lost 5 bases, and 8 bases lay between the germline ends. CDR3 DNA: TGTGCCTGGAGTGCAGGGTGGGAGACCCAGTACTTC. Encoded protein: CAWSAGWETQYF.

This rearrangement joins TRBV11-3 to TRBJ2-5; no firm D call. With 1 base removed from V and 5 bases from J, the gap between germline ends came to 14 bases. CDR1 is SGHNT and CDR2 is YENEEA in the germline V gene. This CDR3 is 15 amino acids long. DNA of the CDR3: TGTGCCAGCAGCTTAGGGCTCAGCGTTTGGGAGACCCAGTACTTC. Its translation is CASSLGLSVWETQYF.

The chain has TRBV11-2 and TRBJ2-1; 9 nucleotides line up with TRBD2. Germline V gene sequence: CDR1 SGHAT, CDR2 FQNNGV. V trimming: 5 bases; J trimming: 5 bases; junction bases outside the gene matches: 7. The CDR3 covers 15 residues. The CDR3 DNA reads TGTGCCAGCAGCAGCCCGGGACTAGCCAACAATGAGCAGTTCTTC. Translated, it gives CASSSPGLANNEQFF.

The chain employs TRBV2 and TRBJ2-5, with D hard to call. Germline assignment: CDR1 SNHLY and CDR2 FYNNEI. The V end lost 6 bases, the J end lost 7 bases, and 15 bases lay between the germline ends. This CDR3 region has 13 residues. CDR3 bases: TGTGCCAGCAGACCCCGGCCCTCGGGGACCCAGTACTTC. Translation gives CASRPRPSGTQYF.

This clone was seen just once. The genes are TRBV7-3 and TRBJ2-3; D is perhaps TRBD2 (5 bases). The CDR3 length is 15 residues. The V end lost 1 base, the J end lost 5 bases, and 13 bases lay between the germline ends. Germline assignment: CDR1 SGHTA and CDR2 FQGTGA. The CDR3, as DNA: TGTGCCAGCAGCTTAAGGACTCCGCATGAAGATACGCAGTATTTT. This gives the protein CASSLRTPHEDTQYF.

This clone was observed a single time. V gene TRBV5-1 combines with J gene TRBJ1-1; D unclear. This CDR3 is built from 12 residues. Trimming removed 5 bases from V and 11 bases from J, with 16 bases in between. In germline, CDR1 is SGHRS, CDR2 YFSETQ. This CDR3 reads CASSDYEGGAFF. CDR3 nucleotides: TGCGCCAGCAGTGACTATGAAGGAGGGGCTTTCTTT.

The chain recombines TRBV6-5 with TRBJ1-1, with TRBD1 as a possible D gene (6 bases). CDR3 length: 12 amino acids. V was shortened by 6 bases and J by 5 bases, with 10 bases between the two germline ends. Germline-derived CDR1 and CDR2 are MNHEY and SVGAGI. CDR3: CASSTRGTEAFF. Written as DNA, the CDR3 is TGTGCCAGCAGCACCAGGGGAACTGAAGCTTTCTTT.

This chain uses TRBV11-3 with TRBJ2-2; 9 bases line up with TRBD1. The CDR3 is made up of 16 amino acids. The V segment lost 5 bases and the J segment 4 bases; nucleotides outside the gene matches: 8. Germline V gene sequence: CDR1 SGHNT, CDR2 YENEEA. CDR3 nucleotide sequence: TGTGCCAGCAGCAGGACAGGGGAAGTTAGCACCGGGGAGCTGTTTTTT. Its protein is CASSRTGEVSTGELFF. The variable domain in full, with the rest retrieved from reference TRBV11-3 and TRBJ2-2, is EAGVVQSPRYKIIEKKQPVAFWCNPISGHNTLYWYLQNLGQGPELLIRYENEEAVDDSQLPKDRFSAERLKGVDSTLKIQPAELGDSAVYLCASSRTGEVSTGELFFGEGSRLTVL.

The chain employs TRBV5-5 and TRBJ2-7; D is unresolved. The V gene's germline CDR1 is SGHKS and CDR2 YYEKEE (reference sequence). Trimming removed 0 bases from V and 2 bases from J, with 15 bases in between. The CDR3 is 16 residues long. CDR3 region: CASSLARSVLAYEQYF. The CDR3 region has the DNA TGTGCCAGCAGCTTGGCTCGGAGCGTATTAGCCTACGAGCAGTACTTC.

The V call is TRBV13, the J call TRBJ2-7; 10 bases map to TRBD2. Germline CDR1 is PRHDT and CDR2 is FYEKMQ (reference sequence). V lost 5 bases and J lost 0; bases outside the gene matches: 13. The CDR3 runs to 18 residues. The CDR3: CASSLRLAGRYCSYEQYF. The CDR3 DNA sequence: TGTGCCAGCAGCCTACGACTAGCGGGTCGTTACTGCTCCTACGAGCAGTACTTC. The full variable domain, its missing parts supplied by reference TRBV13 and TRBJ2-7, is AAGVIQSPRHLIKEKRETATLKCYPIPRHDTVYWYQQGPGQDPQFLISFYEKMQSDKGSIPDRFSAQQFSDYHSELNMSSLELGDSALYFCASSLRLAGRYCSYEQYFGPGTRLTVT.

The rearrangement links TRBV3-1 (or the pseudogene TRBV3-2) to TRBJ2-5, with 13 bases that match TRBD2. The ends lost 3 bases at V and 5 bases at J; junction bases unmatched: 12. Germline CDR1 LGHDT, CDR2 YNNKEL (reference sequence). The CDR3 is 18 amino acids. The CDR3 DNA follows: TGTGCCAGCAGCCATGTAACTAGCGGGAGGGGAGTTTGGGAGACCCAGTACTTC. Its protein is CASSHVTSGRGVWETQYF.

The chain uses TRBV18 and TRBJ1-2; D ambiguous. Germline V gene lookup returns CDR1 KGHSH and CDR2 LQKENI. This CDR3 comprises 13 residues. Trimming removed 5 bases from V and 5 bases from J, with 12 bases in between. The CDR3 sequence is CASSSEKLYGYTF. The CDR3, as DNA: TGTGCCAGCTCATCGGAGAAGCTGTATGGCTACACCTTC.

The chain uses TRBV7-8 and TRBJ1-6; the match to TRBD1 covers 7 bases. CDR1 is SGHVS and CDR2 is FQNEAQ in the germline V gene. The V gene end was trimmed by 3 bases and the J gene end by 6 bases; junction bases not matched to a gene: 2. CDR3 size: 14 residues. The CDR3 DNA follows: TGTGCCAGCAGCTTGGCAGGGGGTAATTCACCCCTCCACTTT. This codes for CASSLAGGNSPLHF.

J is TRBJ2-3 and V is TRBV11-3; 8 bases line up with TRBD1. Germline V gives CDR1 SGHNT, CDR2 YENEEA. The CDR3 covers 14 residues. V dropped 5 bases and J dropped 2; count of bases not matched to a gene: 3. The CDR3 DNA is TGTGCCAGCAGCGCGGACAGGGACACAGATACGCAGTATTTT. Its translation: CASSADRDTDTQYF.

V usage is TRBV14 and J usage is TRBJ2-6; the D gene is possibly TRBD2 (5 bases). Germline lookup yields CDR1 SGHDN and CDR2 FVKESK. CDR3 length: 13 amino acids. Trimming cost V 11 bases and J 2 bases, with 10 bases left between them. CDR3 nucleotides: TGTGCCCCCTACGGGGCTGGGGCCAACGTCCTGACTTTC. Translation gives CAPYGAGANVLTF.

The chain is built from TRBV5-1 and TRBJ1-6, with 8 bases fitting TRBD1. The J segment lost 7 bases and the V segment lost 0 bases, leaving 3 bases of the junction unmatched. This CDR3 comprises 15 residues. Germline V CDR1 and CDR2: SGHRS, YFSETQ. The DNA for the CDR3 is TGCGCCAGCAGCTTGGGACAGGGGTACAATTCACCCCTCCACTTT. This encodes CASSLGQGYNSPLHF.

V usage is TRBV6-5 and J usage is TRBJ2-5; no definite D call. V dropped 2 bases and J dropped 5 bases, with 12 bases sitting between them. Germline V gene data show CDR1 as MNHEY and CDR2 as SVGAGI. The CDR3 is 14 amino acids. The CDR3 coding sequence is TGTGCCAGCAGTTACGATGAGTCTTCGGAGACCCAGTACTTC. Amino acid sequence: CASSYDESSETQYF.

V is TRBV4-1 and J is TRBJ2-3; 7 positions agree with TRBD2. Trimming took 0 bases from V and 10 from J; bases not matched to a gene: 4. The germline CDR1 and CDR2 sequences are MGHRA and YSYEKL. The CDR3 is 13 amino acids. CDR3 sequence reads: CASSQDLGRAQYF. CDR3 nucleotide sequence: TGCGCCAGCAGCCAAGATTTAGGGAGGGCGCAGTATTTT.

The J gene is TRBJ2-1, the V gene TRBV4-1; 8 nucleotides match TRBD1. Trimming removed 4 bases from V and 7 bases from J; junction bases left unmatched: 12. Germline values: CDR1 MGHRA, CDR2 YSYEKL. This CDR3 has 16 amino acids. The CDR3 nucleotides read TGCGCCAGCAGCCCGATTACTGGGACAGGACTAAATGAGCAGTTCTTC. This gives the protein CASSPITGTGLNEQFF.

The chain recombines TRBV18 with TRBJ2-7; 9 nucleotides match TRBD2. Germline CDR1 is KGHSH and CDR2 is LQKENI. The CDR3 loop spans 15 amino acids. V lost 3 bases to trimming and J lost 3 bases; unmatched junction nucleotides: 6. The CDR3 loop reads CASSPVQAGGYEQYF. CDR3 nucleotide sequence: TGTGCCAGCTCACCCGTCCAAGCGGGAGGCTACGAGCAGTACTTC.

This chain uses TRBV18 with TRBJ1-4; tentatively, D is TRBD1 (5 bases). The CDR3 spans 14 residues. Trimming left V 5 bases short and J 8 bases short, with 15 bases between. Germline values: CDR1 KGHSH, CDR2 LQKENI. Written as DNA, the CDR3 is TGTGCCAGCTCAAAGGGGAGGGTGAACGAAAAACTGTTTTTT. Translated: CASSKGRVNEKLFF.

This clone was counted many times. V is TRBV7-9 and J is TRBJ2-7; D possibly corresponds to TRBD2 (5 bases). Germline V gene sequence: CDR1 SEHNR, CDR2 FQNEAQ (reference sequence). With 1 base removed from V and 5 bases from J, the gap between germline ends came to 6 bases. The length of the CDR3 is 12 residues. The CDR3 spells CASSLGRDEQYF. CDR3 bases: TGTGCCAGCAGCTTAGGGCGGGACGAGCAGTACTTC. The variable domain in full, completed from reference TRBV7-9 and TRBJ2-7, reads DTGVSQNPRHKITKRGQNVTFRCDPISEHNRLYWYRQTLGQGPEFLTYFQNEAQLEKSRLLSDRFSAERPKGSFSTLEIQRTEQGDSAMYLCASSLGRDEQYFGPGTRLTVT.